One sample yielded the 26 T cell receptor beta chains listed below, sequenced in a study of blood T cell repertoires in COVID-19. Repertoires were generated with immunoSEQ multiplex PCR, while TCRdb's copy carries only in-frame clones and drops some. Of 65,000 to 100,000 clones listed, around 88% were seen once; the top ten hold more than 4.5%. Sequenced: peripheral blood. The receptors come from a woman over 75 with acute or convalescent COVID-19.

This clone was seen many times. V is TRBV14 and J is TRBJ2-1; TRBD1 is a possible D gene (6 bases). Germline V lookup: CDR1 SGHDN, CDR2 FVKESK. The CDR3 is 18 amino acids. V lost 4 bases, J lost 4 bases, and 23 bases lay in between. This CDR3 is CASSPPEVKGGIYNEQFF. Written as DNA, the CDR3 is TGTGCCAGCAGCCCCCCGGAGGTTAAAGGGGGAATATACAATGAGCAGTTCTTC.

The J gene is TRBJ2-7, the V gene TRBV11-2, with 8 positions matching TRBD2. The CDR3 consists of 14 residues. Germline V gene lookup returns CDR1 SGHAT and CDR2 FQNNGV. With V trimmed by 6 bases and J by 3 bases, 7 bases remained unmatched. CDR3 DNA sequence: TGTGCCAGCAGTCCTAGCGGGCTTTTCTACGAGCAGTACTTC. Translation: CASSPSGLFYEQYF.

The chain combines TRBV5-6 with TRBJ1-1; weak D call: TRBD1 (5 bases). V was trimmed by 6 bases and J by 1 base, leaving 13 bases between them. The germline V gene encodes CDR1 SGHDT and CDR2 YYEEEE. This CDR3 comprises 14 residues. CDR3 in DNA: TGTGCCAGCAACCGGTGGGGCACGAACACTGAAGCTTTCTTT. It codes for CASNRWGTNTEAFF.

The chain carries TRBV3-1 (or the pseudogene TRBV3-2) and TRBJ1-5, with D possibly TRBD1 on 5 matching bases. CDR1 and CDR2 from the germline V gene are LGHDT and YNNKEL (reference sequence). The CDR3 spans 17 residues. Trimming stripped 1 base from V and 2 bases from J, with 15 bases between. CDR3 residues: CASSQGDPRGGNQPQHF. Written as DNA, the CDR3 is TGTGCCAGCAGCCAAGGGGACCCCCGCGGGGGCAATCAGCCCCAGCATTTT.

This clone was found a few times. The rearrangement joins TRBV3-1 (or the pseudogene TRBV3-2) to TRBJ2-6; D might be TRBD2 (5 bases). The germline V gene has CDR1 LGHDT and CDR2 YNNKEL (reference sequence). The V and J ends lost 4 bases and 0 bases respectively, with 16 bases between them. This CDR3 comprises 18 residues. The DNA of the CDR3 is TGTGCCAGCAGCCCTTACCGGACTTCCAGCTCTGGGGCCAACGTCCTGACTTTC. This translates into CASSPYRTSSSGANVLTF.

The chain has TRBV6-1 and TRBJ2-5, with D hard to call. Per germline, CDR1 MNHNS and CDR2 SASEGT. With 3 bases removed from V and 1 base from J, the gap between germline ends came to 12 bases. CDR3 length: 15 residues. The CDR3 reads CASSDPDWIQETQYF. The CDR3 coding sequence is TGTGCCAGCAGTGACCCTGACTGGATCCAAGAGACCCAGTACTTC.

This clone showed up just once. The CDR3 sequence is CASSWDSTSTDTQYF. The CDR3 bases are TGTGCCAGCAGCTGGGACAGCACTAGCACAGATACGCAGTATTTT. The chain couples TRBV7-9 to TRBJ2-3; TRBD1 agrees at 7 bases. J gave up 0 bases and V 4 bases, and 4 bases lay outside the gene matches. CDR3 length: 15 residues. The germline V gene encodes CDR1 SEHNR and CDR2 FQNEAQ (reference sequence).

V and J are TRBV7-3 and TRBJ2-3; the D is unclear. Per germline, CDR1 SGHTA and CDR2 FQGTGA. CDR3 length equals 13 residues. Trimming shortened V by 5 bases and J by 6 bases, and 12 bases separated the two germline ends. CDR3 DNA: TGTGCCAGCAGCCCTCGGGTTGAGGATACGCAGTATTTT. It codes for CASSPRVEDTQYF.

V is TRBV7-9 and J is TRBJ1-1; D gene uncertain. This CDR3 spans 13 amino acids. The germline gives CDR1 SEHNR, CDR2 FQNEAQ (reference sequence). V lost 5 bases, J lost 1 base, and 8 bases lay in between. The CDR3 DNA follows: TGTGCCAGCAGCGCAGCGGGGAACACTGAAGCTTTCTTT. Its translation: CASSAAGNTEAFF.

This chain connects TRBV3-1 (or the pseudogene TRBV3-2) to TRBJ1-1; 7 bases align to TRBD1. The CDR3 is 16 residues long. V lost 2 bases, J lost 1 base, and 7 bases stayed unmatched. Per the germline V gene, CDR1 is LGHDT and CDR2 is YNNKEL (reference sequence). This CDR3 is CASSQPTWTGNTEAFF. The CDR3 DNA reads as TGTGCCAGCAGCCAACCTACCTGGACAGGGAACACTGAAGCTTTCTTT.

The V gene is TRBV7-2, the J gene TRBJ2-1; perhaps TRBD1 as D (5 bases). Germline lookup yields CDR1 SGHTA and CDR2 FQGNSA. Trimming shortened V by 0 bases and J by 7 bases, and 10 bases separated the two germline ends. The CDR3 length is 14 residues. In DNA, the CDR3 is TGTGCCAGCAGCTTAGCGCAGGGTCGGAATGAGCAGTTCTTC. This encodes CASSLAQGRNEQFF. The variable domain in full, completed from reference TRBV7-2 and TRBJ2-1, reads GAGVSQSPSNKVTEKGKDVELRCDPISGHTALYWYRQSLGQGLEFLIYFQGNSAPDKSGLPSDRFSAERTGGSVSTLTIQRTQQEDSAVYLCASSLAQGRNEQFFGPGTRLTVL.

The rearrangement uses TRBV7-2 and TRBJ2-3, with 8 bases aligning to TRBD2. Losses at the gene ends were 6 bases for V and 6 bases for J; bases not matched to a gene: 11. Germline CDR1 reads SGHTA; CDR2 reads FQGNSA. The CDR3 length is 15 residues. CDR3 sequence reads: CASSPDGGAGDTQYF. DNA for the CDR3: TGTGCCAGCAGTCCTGACGGGGGGGCAGGGGATACGCAGTATTTT. Using reference TRBV7-2 and TRBJ2-3 for the parts outside the CDR3, the full variable domain is GAGVSQSPSNKVTEKGKDVELRCDPISGHTALYWYRQSLGQGLEFLIYFQGNSAPDKSGLPSDRFSAERTGGSVSTLTIQRTQQEDSAVYLCASSPDGGAGDTQYFGPGTRLTVL.

There are a few counts of this clone. The chain recombines TRBV3-1 (or the pseudogene TRBV3-2) with TRBJ2-4, with 7 bases identical to TRBD2. Germline-derived CDR1 and CDR2 are LGHDT and YNNKEL (reference sequence). J gave up 0 bases and V 4 bases, and 6 bases lay outside the gene matches. This CDR3 comprises 16 residues. The CDR3 loop reads CASSLGGKLAKNIQYF. As DNA, the CDR3 is TGTGCCAGCAGCCTCGGGGGGAAACTAGCCAAAAACATTCAGTACTTC.

The rearrangement uses TRBV5-6 and TRBJ2-1, with 11 bases fitting TRBD1. Per germline, CDR1 SGHDT and CDR2 YYEEEE. CDR3 length equals 14 residues. Germline trimming cut 2 bases from V and 9 bases from J; bases unmatched to any gene: 4. The CDR3 nucleotides read TGTGCCAGCAGCTTCTGGACAGGGGGCGGTGAGCAGTTCTTC. It translates to CASSFWTGGGEQFF. The variable domain in full, completed from reference TRBV5-6 and TRBJ2-1, reads DAGVTQSPTHLIKTRGQQVTLRCSPKSGHDTVSWYQQALGQGPQFIFQYYEEEERQRGNFPDRFSGHQFPNYSSELNVNALLLGDSALYLCASSFWTGGGEQFFGPGTRLTVL.

The chain recombines TRBV7-9 with TRBJ1-1, with D maybe TRBD1 (5 bases). The CDR3 is 16 amino acids. Trimming pared 4 bases from V and 4 bases from J, leaving 19 bases between. The germline CDR1 and CDR2 sequences are SEHNR and FQNEAQ (reference sequence). CDR3 DNA: TGTGCCAGCAGCTCACAGGTCACGGGGGGGACCACTGAAGCTTTCTTT. Protein: CASSSQVTGGTTEAFF.

The J gene is TRBJ1-6, the V gene TRBV4-1, with TRBD1 as a possible D gene (6 bases). Germline loops: CDR1 MGHRA, CDR2 YSYEKL. V lost 2 bases and J 6 bases, leaving 20 bases between the germline ends. This CDR3 has 18 amino acids. Written as DNA, the CDR3 is TGCGCCAGCAGCCAAAAACCCCCCGGTACAGGGACTAATTCACCCCTCCACTTT. The encoded protein is CASSQKPPGTGTNSPLHF.

This chain connects TRBV5-1 to TRBJ2-2; tentatively, D is TRBD1 (6 bases). Per germline, CDR1 SGHRS and CDR2 YFSETQ. V lost 3 bases, J lost 0 bases, and 9 bases lay in between. The CDR3 has 15 amino acids. The DNA for the CDR3 is TGCGCCAGCAGCTCTGAGGGGGCGAACACCGGGGAGCTGTTTTTT. Encoded protein: CASSSEGANTGELFF.

This sequence joins TRBV27 and TRBJ2-7, with 7 bases that match TRBD1. J lost 4 bases, V lost 6 bases, and 9 bases had no gene match. The CDR3 loop spans 14 amino acids. Germline CDR1 MNHEY, CDR2 SMNVEV (reference sequence). Written as DNA, the CDR3 is TGTGCCAGCAGGCGACAGGGAGTAACGTACGAGCAGTACTTC. It encodes CASRRQGVTYEQYF.

V is TRBV20-1 and J is TRBJ2-1, with D hard to call. The CDR3 length is 11 residues. V lost 3 bases and J 7 bases, leaving 7 bases between the germline ends. The germline gives CDR1 DFQATT, CDR2 SNEGSKA (reference sequence). The CDR3: CSASLTNEQFF. The CDR3 nucleotides are TGCAGTGCTAGTTTAACAAATGAGCAGTTCTTC.

This clone has only a few counts. This chain joins TRBV9 and TRBJ1-1; no clear D. The germline V gene has CDR1 SGDLS and CDR2 YYNGEE. The CDR3 is 13 residues long. Deletions cut 0 bases from V and 5 bases from J, with 8 bases between. Here the CDR3 reads CASSVEEGTEAFF. CDR3 DNA: TGTGCCAGCAGCGTAGAGGAGGGAACTGAAGCTTTCTTT.

The genes are TRBV15 and TRBJ2-2; perhaps TRBD2 as D (5 bases). The germline V gene has CDR1 LNHNV and CDR2 YYDKDF (reference sequence). The CDR3 totals 15 residues. V gave up 0 bases and J gave up 6 bases, with 11 bases separating them. The CDR3 reads CATSRDEGVPGELFF. The CDR3 DNA reads as TGTGCCACCAGCAGAGACGAGGGAGTACCCGGGGAGCTGTTTTTT. Full variable domain (remainder filled in from reference TRBV15 and TRBJ2-2): DAMVIQNPRYQVTQFGKPVTLSCSQTLNHNVMYWYQQKSSQAPKLLFHYYDKDFNNEADTPDNFQSRRPNTSFCFLDIRSPGLGDTAMYLCATSRDEGVPGELFFGEGSRLTVL.

The chain is built from TRBV6-1 and TRBJ2-2, with D maybe TRBD2 (6 bases). Trimming removed 2 bases from V and 0 bases from J, with 16 bases in between. Germline V gives CDR1 MNHNS, CDR2 SASEGT. The CDR3 has 18 residues. CDR3 sequence reads: CASSELWEVSANTGELFF. The CDR3 bases are TGTGCCAGCAGTGAATTGTGGGAGGTGAGCGCGAACACCGGGGAGCTGTTTTTT.

The rearrangement joins TRBV14 to TRBJ1-2, with no clear D. The CDR3 length is 13 residues. Germline V gene lookup returns CDR1 SGHDN and CDR2 FVKESK. V was trimmed by 4 bases and J by 2 bases, leaving 8 bases between them. CDR3 amino acids: CASSPAANYGYTF. The DNA for the CDR3 is TGTGCCAGCAGCCCGGCGGCCAACTATGGCTACACCTTC.

The J gene is TRBJ2-1, the V gene TRBV6-5, with a weak D call TRBD2 (6 bases). Germline assignment: CDR1 MNHEY and CDR2 SVGAGI. V lost 10 bases, J lost 8 bases, and 21 bases lay in between. CDR3 size: 14 residues. CDR3 in DNA: TGTGCCATAGCCCGGCGGGATGGAAACGATGAGCAGTTCTTC. Its protein product is CAIARRDGNDEQFF.

The chain has TRBV5-8 and TRBJ2-7, with D hard to call. Per germline, CDR1 SGHTS and CDR2 YDEGEE. V lost 0 bases to trimming and J lost 3 bases, with 13 bases between them. The CDR3 extends over 15 amino acids. This CDR3 is CASSLAPNAYYEQYF. The CDR3 DNA is TGTGCCAGCAGCTTGGCACCGAACGCCTACTACGAGCAGTACTTC.

This rearrangement joins TRBV2 to TRBJ1-2; possibly TRBD1 for D (6 bases). V was clipped by 7 bases and J by 1 base, with 10 bases between them. Germline CDR1 is SNHLY and CDR2 is FYNNEI. The CDR3 has 13 amino acids. CDR3 bases: TGTGCCAGCACCATGGACAGTAACTATGGCTACACCTTC. This codes for CASTMDSNYGYTF.